This paragraph reports one TCR beta chain. These data originate in a study of blood T cell repertoires in COVID-19. Study-wide background: Samples taken during acute and convalescent COVID-19 were collected in the United States, Italy and Spain.

The V gene's germline CDR1 is SGDLS and CDR2 YYNGEE. This CDR3 has 13 residues. Between the trimmed V and J ends, which lost 0 bases and 4 bases, there was a span of 7 bases. As handled by the study authors: Cell counts per sample came from amplifying reference gene primers. Sequencing used immunoSEQ multiplex PCR; TCRdb keeps in-frame clones, though not all of them. V, J and clone size reflect that table, while D and trimming were determined from the DNA. Counted here are some 250,000 clones, roughly 88% occurring once; the ten biggest clones make up 0.7% to 0.85%. The sample comprised peripheral blood. This clonotype was sampled from a woman aged 25 to 45 with acute or convalescent COVID-19. The chain joins TRBV9 to TRBJ1-2; possible D gene TRBD1, 5 bases. As DNA, the CDR3 is TGTGCCAGCAGCGTAGTTGACAGCTATGGCTACACCTTC. It is translated as CASSVVDSYGYTF.